Shown below are 4 T cell receptor beta chains from a single sample sequenced in a study of T cells in Graves' hyperthyroidism and ophthalmopathy (dated by TCRdb to the late 2010s). The library was built by means of multiplex PCR. TCRdb records Illumina HiSeq 2000 as the sequencer. The TCR beta CDR3 regions were amplified from RNA transcripts. The first round of RT-PCR for the TCR CDR3 was performed with the HTBI primer set and the Qiagen OneStep RT-PCR kit. Using fastp at Q25 and MiXCR, TCRdb reprocessed the public reads and kept productive beta chains. Records with the same CDR3 protein are collapsed into one entry carrying the most frequent genes and DNA. The sample profile shows approximately 640,000 distinct CDR3 sequences; just under 45% of them were found once. Clones ranked in the top ten supply about 7% of the sample. The specimen sequenced was peripheral blood or thyroid tissue (not recorded which). The receptor set was obtained from an adult man with Graves' disease, either hyperthyroidism or ophthalmopathy (not recorded which).

This rearrangement joins TRBV10-3 to TRBJ1-2, with 8 bases fitting TRBD1. This CDR3 contains 14 residues. Trimming removed 7 bases from V and 2 bases from J; junction bases left unmatched: 6. Germline CDR1 ENHRY, CDR2 SYGVKD. The chain's CDR3 is CAITPRTGNYGYTF. DNA for the CDR3: TGTGCCATCACCCCGCGGACAGGGAACTATGGCTACACCTTC.

With regard to this clonotype: Possible read error: a much larger clone is one base away. The chain employs TRBV10-3 and TRBJ1-2; D perhaps matches TRBD1 (5 bases). V was pared by 3 bases and J by 10 bases, with 15 bases between. Germline-derived CDR1 and CDR2 are ENHRY and SYGVKD. This CDR3 has 13 residues. The CDR3 loop reads CAISERGDDDYTF. CDR3 in DNA: TGTGCCATCAGTGAAAGGGGCGACGATGACTACACCTTC.

In this sample, this clonotype turned up a few times. V gene TRBV5-1 combines with J gene TRBJ1-1; tentatively, D is TRBD1 (6 bases). V was clipped by 4 bases and J by 1 base, with 11 bases between them. CDR1 and CDR2 from the germline V gene are SGHRS and YFSETQ. This CDR3 contains 14 residues. CDR3 DNA: TGCGCCAGCAGCCCGATGACAGGGAACACTGAAGCTTTCTTT. It yields the protein CASSPMTGNTEAFF. Looking up the rest from reference TRBV5-1 and TRBJ1-1 gives the full variable domain: KAGVTQTPRYLIKTRGQQVTLSCSPISGHRSVSWYQQTPGQGLQFLFEYFSETQRNKGNFPGRFSGRQFSNSRSEMNVSTLELGDSALYLCASSPMTGNTEAFFGQGTRLTVV.

The table lists this clonotype with a count of one. This chain connects TRBV29-1 to TRBJ2-7, with 8 bases aligning to TRBD2. The length of the CDR3 is 12 residues. Trimming removed 7 bases from V and 2 bases from J; junction bases left unmatched: 4. The germline CDR1 and CDR2 sequences are SQVTM and ANQGSEA. CDR3 protein: CSGTGGPYEQYF. For the CDR3, the DNA is TGCAGCGGGACGGGGGGGCCCTACGAGCAGTACTTC.